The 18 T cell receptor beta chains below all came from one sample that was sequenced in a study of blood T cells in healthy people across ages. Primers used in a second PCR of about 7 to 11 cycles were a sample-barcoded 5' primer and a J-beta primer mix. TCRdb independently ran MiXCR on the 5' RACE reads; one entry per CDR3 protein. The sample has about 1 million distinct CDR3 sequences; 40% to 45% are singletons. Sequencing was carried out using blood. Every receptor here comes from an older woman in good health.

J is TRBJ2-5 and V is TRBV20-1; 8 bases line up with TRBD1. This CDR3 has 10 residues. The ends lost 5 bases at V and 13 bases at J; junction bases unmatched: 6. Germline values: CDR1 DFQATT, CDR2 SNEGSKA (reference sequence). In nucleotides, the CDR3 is TGCAGTGCTCCCGACAGGGGCCGGTACTTC. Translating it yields CSAPDRGRYF.

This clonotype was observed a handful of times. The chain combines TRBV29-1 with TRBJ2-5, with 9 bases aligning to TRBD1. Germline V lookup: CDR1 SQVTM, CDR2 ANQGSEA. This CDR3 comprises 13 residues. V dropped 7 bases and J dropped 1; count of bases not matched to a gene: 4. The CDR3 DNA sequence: TGCAGCGCCCCGGACAGGGGCCAAGAGACCCAGTACTTC. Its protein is CSAPDRGQETQYF.

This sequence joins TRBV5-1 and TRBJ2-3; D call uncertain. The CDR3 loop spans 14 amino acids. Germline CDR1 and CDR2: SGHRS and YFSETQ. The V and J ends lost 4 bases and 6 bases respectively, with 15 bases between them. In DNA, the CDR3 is TGCGCCAGCAGCCCTCCTACTTTTACGGATACGCAGTATTTT. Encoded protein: CASSPPTFTDTQYF.

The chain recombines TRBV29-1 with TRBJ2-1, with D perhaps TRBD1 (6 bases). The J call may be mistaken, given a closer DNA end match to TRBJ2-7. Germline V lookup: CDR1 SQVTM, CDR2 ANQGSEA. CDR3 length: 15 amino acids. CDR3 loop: CSVEPRDKSYNEQYF. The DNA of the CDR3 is TGCAGCGTTGAGCCCCGGGACAAATCCTACAATGAGCAGTACTTC.

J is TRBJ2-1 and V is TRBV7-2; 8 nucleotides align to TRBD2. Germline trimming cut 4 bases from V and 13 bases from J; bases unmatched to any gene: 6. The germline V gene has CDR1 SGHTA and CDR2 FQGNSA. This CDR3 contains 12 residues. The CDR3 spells CASSWRTSFQFF. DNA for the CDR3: TGTGCCAGCAGCTGGAGGACTAGCTTTCAGTTCTTC.

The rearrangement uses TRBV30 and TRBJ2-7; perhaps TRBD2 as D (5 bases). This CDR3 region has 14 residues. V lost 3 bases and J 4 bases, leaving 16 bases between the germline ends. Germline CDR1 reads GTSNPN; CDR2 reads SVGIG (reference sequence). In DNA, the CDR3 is TGTGCCTGGAGAAACCCGGGATTTTCATACGAGCAGTACTTC. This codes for CAWRNPGFSYEQYF.

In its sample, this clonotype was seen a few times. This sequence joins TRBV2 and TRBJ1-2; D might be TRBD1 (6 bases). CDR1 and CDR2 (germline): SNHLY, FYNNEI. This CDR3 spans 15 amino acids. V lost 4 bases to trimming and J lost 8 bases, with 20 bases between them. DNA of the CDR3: TGTGCCAGCAGTGGTCTCAGGGGCTCCACGGGAGGCTACACCTTC. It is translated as CASSGLRGSTGGYTF. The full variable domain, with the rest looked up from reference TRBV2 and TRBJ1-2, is EPEVTQTPSHQVTQMGQEVILRCVPISNHLYFYWYRQILGQKVEFLVSFYNNEISEKSEIFDDQFSVERPDGSNFTLKIRSTKLEDSAMYFCASSGLRGSTGGYTFGSGTRLTVV.

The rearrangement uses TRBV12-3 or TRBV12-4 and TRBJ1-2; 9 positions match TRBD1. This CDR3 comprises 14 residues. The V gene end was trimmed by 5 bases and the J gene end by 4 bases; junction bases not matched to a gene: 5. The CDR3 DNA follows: TGTGCCAGCAGTGGGGACAGGGTAGGCTATGGCTACACCTTC. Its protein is CASSGDRVGYGYTF.

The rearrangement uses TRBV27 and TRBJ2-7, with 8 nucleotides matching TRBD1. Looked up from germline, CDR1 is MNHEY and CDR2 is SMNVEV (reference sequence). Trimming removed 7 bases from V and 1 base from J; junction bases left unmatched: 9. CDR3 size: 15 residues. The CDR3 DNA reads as TGTGCCAGCAAGGTCACAGGGGGACCATCCTACGAGCAGTACTTC. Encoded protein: CASKVTGGPSYEQYF.

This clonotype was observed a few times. The CDR3 bases are TGCGCCAGCAGTGAATCGGTTAACAGGGATGAGCAGTTCTTC. As protein: CASSESVNRDEQFF. The rearrangement uses TRBV10-1 and TRBJ2-1; D perhaps matches TRBD1 (6 bases). The CDR3 consists of 14 residues. V was clipped by 3 bases and J by 8 bases, with 14 bases between them. Germline V gives CDR1 WNHNN, CDR2 SYGVQD (reference sequence).

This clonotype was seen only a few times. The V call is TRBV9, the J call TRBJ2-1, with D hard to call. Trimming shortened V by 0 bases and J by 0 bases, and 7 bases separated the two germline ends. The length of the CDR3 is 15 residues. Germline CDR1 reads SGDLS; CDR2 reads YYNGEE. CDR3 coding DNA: TGTGCCAGCAGCGTAGAAAACCTCTCCTACAATGAGCAGTTCTTC. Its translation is CASSVENLSYNEQFF.

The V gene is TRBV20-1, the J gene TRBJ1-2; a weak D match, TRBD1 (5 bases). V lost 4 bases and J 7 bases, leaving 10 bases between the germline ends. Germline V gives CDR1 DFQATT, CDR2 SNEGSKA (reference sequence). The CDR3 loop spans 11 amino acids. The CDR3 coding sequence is TGCAGTGCTAAAGGGGTCGCTGGCTACACCTTC. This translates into CSAKGVAGYTF.

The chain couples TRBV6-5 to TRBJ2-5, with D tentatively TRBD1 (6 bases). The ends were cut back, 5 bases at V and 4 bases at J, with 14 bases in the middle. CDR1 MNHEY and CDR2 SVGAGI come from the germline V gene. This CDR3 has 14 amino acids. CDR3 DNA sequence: TGTGCCAGCAGTGGGGGCAGGGTCGGAGAGACCCAGTACTTC. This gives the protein CASSGGRVGETQYF.

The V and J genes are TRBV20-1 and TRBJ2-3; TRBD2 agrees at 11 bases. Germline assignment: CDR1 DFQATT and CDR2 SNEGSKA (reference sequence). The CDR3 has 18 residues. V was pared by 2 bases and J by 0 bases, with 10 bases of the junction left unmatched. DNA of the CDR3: TGCAGTGCTAGACCTGGGACTAGCGGATTCTCTAGCACAGATACGCAGTATTTT. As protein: CSARPGTSGFSSTDTQYF.

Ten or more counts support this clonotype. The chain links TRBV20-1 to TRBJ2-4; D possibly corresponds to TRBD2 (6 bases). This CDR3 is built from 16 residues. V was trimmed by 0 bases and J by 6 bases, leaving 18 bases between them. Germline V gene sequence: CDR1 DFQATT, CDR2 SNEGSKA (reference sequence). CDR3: CSARDWAASAGNIQYF. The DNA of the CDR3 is TGCAGTGCTAGAGATTGGGCTGCTAGCGCGGGAAACATTCAGTACTTC.

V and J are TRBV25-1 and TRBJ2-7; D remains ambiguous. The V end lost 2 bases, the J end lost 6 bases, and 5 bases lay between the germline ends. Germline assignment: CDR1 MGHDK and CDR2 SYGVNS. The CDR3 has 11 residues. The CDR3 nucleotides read TGTGCCAGCAGTGAACAGTTCGAGCAGTACTTC. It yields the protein CASSEQFEQYF.

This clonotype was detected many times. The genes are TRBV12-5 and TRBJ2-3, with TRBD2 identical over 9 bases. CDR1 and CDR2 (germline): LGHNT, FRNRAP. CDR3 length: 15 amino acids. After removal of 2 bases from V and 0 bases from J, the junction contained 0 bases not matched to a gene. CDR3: CASGLTSGSTDTQYF. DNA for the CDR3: TGTGCTAGTGGTTTGACTAGCGGGAGCACAGATACGCAGTATTTT. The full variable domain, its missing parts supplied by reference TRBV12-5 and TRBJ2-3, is DARVTQTPRHKVTEMGQEVTMRCQPILGHNTVFWYRQTMMQGLELLAYFRNRAPLDDSGMPKDRFSAEMPDATLATLKIQPSEPRDSAVYFCASGLTSGSTDTQYFGPGTRLTVL.

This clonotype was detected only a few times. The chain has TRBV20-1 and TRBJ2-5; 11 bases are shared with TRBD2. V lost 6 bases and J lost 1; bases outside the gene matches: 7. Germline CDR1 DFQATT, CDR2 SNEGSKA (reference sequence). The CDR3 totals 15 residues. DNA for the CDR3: TGCAGTGCGCCAACTAGCGGGAGACCCCAAGAGACCCAGTACTTC. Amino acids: CSAPTSGRPQETQYF.